This TCR beta chain was found in a study of CD8 T cells in ankylosing spondylitis. Study results and caveats: It appeared that ankylosing spondylitis blood was characterized by a TCR beta motif of under ten highly homologous variants.

J lost 11 bases, V lost 1 base, and 7 bases had no gene match. Germline V gene sequence: CDR1 SGHRS, CDR2 YFSETQ. The CDR3 length is 16 residues. Comments on this clonotype: Its antigen is unidentified.

TCRdb independently ran MiXCR on the 5' RACE reads; one entry per CDR3 protein. Of about 540,000 distinct CDR3 sequences listed, 12% are singletons. This TCR was recovered from a male donor with ankylosing spondylitis. J is TRBJ2-1 and V is TRBV5-1; TRBD2 aligns across 15 bases. The sample comprised blood, either unsorted or a sorted T cell fraction (not recorded which). CDR3 region: CASSLSEGLAGGQQFF. In DNA form, the CDR3 reads TGCGCCAGCAGCTTGTCTGAGGGACTAGCGGGAGGCCAGCAGTTCTTC. Together with reference TRBV5-1 and TRBJ2-1, the CDR3 gives the full variable domain: KAGVTQTPRYLIKTRGQQVTLSCSPISGHRSVSWYQQTPGQGLQFLFEYFSETQRNKGNFPGRFSGRQFSNSRSEMNVSTLELGDSALYLCASSLSEGLAGGQQFFGPGTRLTVL.